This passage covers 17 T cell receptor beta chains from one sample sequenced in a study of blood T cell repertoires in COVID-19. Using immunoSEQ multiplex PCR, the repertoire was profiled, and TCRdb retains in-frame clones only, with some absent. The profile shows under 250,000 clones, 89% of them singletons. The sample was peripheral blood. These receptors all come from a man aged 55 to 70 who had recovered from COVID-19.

Written as DNA, the CDR3 is TGTGCCAGCAGCCAAGAGAGGCAGGGTAGGGCGAGAAACACCATATATTTT. Encoded protein: CASSQERQGRARNTIYF. The chain combines TRBV4-2 with TRBJ1-3, with D possibly matching TRBD1 (5 bases). Germline CDR1 and CDR2: LGHNA and YNFKEQ. The CDR3 has 17 residues. The V and J ends lost 0 bases and 5 bases respectively, with 17 bases between them.

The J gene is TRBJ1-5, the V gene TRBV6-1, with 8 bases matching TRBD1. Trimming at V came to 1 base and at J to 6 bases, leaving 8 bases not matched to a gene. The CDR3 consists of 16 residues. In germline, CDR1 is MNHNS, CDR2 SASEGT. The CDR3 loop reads CASSEGGAGGGQPQHF. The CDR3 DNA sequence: TGTGCCAGCAGTGAAGGGGGGGCAGGGGGCGGTCAGCCCCAGCATTTT.

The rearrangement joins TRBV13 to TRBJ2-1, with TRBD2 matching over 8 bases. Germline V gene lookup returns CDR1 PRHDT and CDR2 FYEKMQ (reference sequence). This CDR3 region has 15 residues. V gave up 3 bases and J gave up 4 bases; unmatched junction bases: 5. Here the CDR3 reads CASSFRQRGYNEQFF. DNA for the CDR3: TGTGCCAGCAGCTTTCGACAGCGGGGGTACAATGAGCAGTTCTTC.

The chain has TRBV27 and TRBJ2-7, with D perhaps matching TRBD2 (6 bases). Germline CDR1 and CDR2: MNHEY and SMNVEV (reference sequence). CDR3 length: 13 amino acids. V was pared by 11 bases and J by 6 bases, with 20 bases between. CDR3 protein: CAVGGLGYGEQYF. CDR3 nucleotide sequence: TGTGCCGTCGGGGGTTTGGGGTATGGCGAGCAGTACTTC.

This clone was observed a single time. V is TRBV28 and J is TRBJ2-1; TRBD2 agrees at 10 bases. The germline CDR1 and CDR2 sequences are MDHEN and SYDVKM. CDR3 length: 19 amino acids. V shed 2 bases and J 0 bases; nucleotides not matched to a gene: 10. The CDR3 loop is CASSLAGLAGVGSYNEQFF. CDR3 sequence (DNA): TGTGCCAGCAGTTTAGCTGGTCTAGCGGGAGTGGGCTCCTACAATGAGCAGTTCTTC.

The CDR3 region has the DNA TGCGCCAGCAGCTCGGATCCGGGACTAGCGGCCCGAGGGGCCTACAATGAGCAGTTCTTC. It is translated as CASSSDPGLAARGAYNEQFF. The chain carries TRBV5-1 and TRBJ2-1, with TRBD2 identical over 11 bases. The junction had 16 bases not matched to a gene; V was cut back by 3 bases and J by 2 bases. From germline, CDR1 is SGHRS and CDR2 YFSETQ. The CDR3 sequence is 20 residues long.

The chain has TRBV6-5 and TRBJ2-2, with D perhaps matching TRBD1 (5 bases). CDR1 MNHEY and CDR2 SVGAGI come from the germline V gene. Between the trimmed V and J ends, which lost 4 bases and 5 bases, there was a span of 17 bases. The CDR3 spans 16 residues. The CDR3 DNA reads TGTGCCAGCAGTTCCCATCAGGGATTTGGAACCGGGGAGCTGTTTTTT. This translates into CASSSHQGFGTGELFF.

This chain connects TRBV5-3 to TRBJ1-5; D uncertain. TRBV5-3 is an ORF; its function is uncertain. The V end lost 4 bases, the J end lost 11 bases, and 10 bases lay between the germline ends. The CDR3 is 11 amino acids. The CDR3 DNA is TGTGCCAGAAGCGAAGCGGAATCCCAGCATTTT. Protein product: CARSEAESQHF.

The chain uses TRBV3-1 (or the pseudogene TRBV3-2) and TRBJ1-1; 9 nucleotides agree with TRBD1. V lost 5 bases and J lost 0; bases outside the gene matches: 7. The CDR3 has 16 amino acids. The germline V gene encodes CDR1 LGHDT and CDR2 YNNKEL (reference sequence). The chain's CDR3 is CASSATGGRLNTEAFF. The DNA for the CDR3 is TGTGCCAGCAGCGCAACAGGGGGCCGCCTGAACACTGAAGCTTTCTTT.

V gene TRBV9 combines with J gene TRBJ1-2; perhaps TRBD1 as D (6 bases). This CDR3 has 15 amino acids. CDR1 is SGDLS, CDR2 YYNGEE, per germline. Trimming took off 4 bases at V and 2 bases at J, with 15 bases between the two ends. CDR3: CASSPRGNPNYGYTF. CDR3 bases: TGTGCCAGCAGCCCAAGGGGGAATCCCAACTATGGCTACACCTTC.

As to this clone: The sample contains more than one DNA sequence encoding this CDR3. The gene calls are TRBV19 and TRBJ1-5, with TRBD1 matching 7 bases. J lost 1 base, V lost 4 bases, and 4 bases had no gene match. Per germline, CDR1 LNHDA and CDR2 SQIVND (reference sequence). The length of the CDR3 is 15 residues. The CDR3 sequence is CASSTPGGSNQPQHF. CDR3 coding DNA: TGTGCCAGTAGTACTCCAGGGGGAAGCAATCAGCCCCAGCATTTT.

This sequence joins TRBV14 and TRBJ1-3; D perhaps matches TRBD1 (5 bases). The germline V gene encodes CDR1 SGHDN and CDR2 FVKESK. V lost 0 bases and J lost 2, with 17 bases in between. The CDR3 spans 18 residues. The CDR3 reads CASSQDFRGDYAGNTIYF. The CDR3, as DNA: TGTGCCAGCAGCCAAGATTTTCGGGGGGACTATGCTGGAAACACCATATATTTT.

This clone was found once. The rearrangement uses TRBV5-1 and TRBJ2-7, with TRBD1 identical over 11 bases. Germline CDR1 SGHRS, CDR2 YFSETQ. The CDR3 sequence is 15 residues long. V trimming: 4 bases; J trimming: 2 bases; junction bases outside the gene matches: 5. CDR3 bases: TGCGCCAGCAGCGCCTGGACAGGGGGCACCTACGAGCAGTACTTC. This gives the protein CASSAWTGGTYEQYF.

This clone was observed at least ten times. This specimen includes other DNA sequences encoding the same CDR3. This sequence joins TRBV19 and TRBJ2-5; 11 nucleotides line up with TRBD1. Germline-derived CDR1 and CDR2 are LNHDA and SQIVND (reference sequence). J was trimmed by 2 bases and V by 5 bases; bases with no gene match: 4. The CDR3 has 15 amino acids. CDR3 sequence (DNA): TGTGCCAGTAGTTCCGGGACAGGGGGTCAAGAGACCCAGTACTTC. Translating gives CASSSGTGGQETQYF.

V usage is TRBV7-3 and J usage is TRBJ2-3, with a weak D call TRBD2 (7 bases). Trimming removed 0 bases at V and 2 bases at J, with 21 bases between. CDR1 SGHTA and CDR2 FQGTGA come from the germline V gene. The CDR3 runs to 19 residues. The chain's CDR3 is CASSLTRPGGAGITDTQYF. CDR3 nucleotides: TGTGCCAGCAGCTTAACCCGACCTGGGGGGGCGGGAATCACAGATACGCAGTATTTT.

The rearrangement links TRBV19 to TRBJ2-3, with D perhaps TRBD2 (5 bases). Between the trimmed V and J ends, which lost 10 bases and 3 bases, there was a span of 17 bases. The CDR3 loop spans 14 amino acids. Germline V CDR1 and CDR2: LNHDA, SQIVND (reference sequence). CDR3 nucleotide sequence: TGTGCCACCTACGATGCCGGGAATACAGATACGCAGTATTTT. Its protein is CATYDAGNTDTQYF.

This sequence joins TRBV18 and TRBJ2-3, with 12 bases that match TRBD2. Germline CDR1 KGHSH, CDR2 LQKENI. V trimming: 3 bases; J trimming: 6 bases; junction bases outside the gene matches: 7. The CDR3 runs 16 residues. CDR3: CASSPSLAGGLDTQYF. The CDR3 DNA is TGTGCCAGCTCACCCTCCCTAGCGGGGGGGCTCGATACGCAGTATTTT. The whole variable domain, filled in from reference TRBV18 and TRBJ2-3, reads NAGVMQNPRHLVRRRGQEARLRCSPMKGHSHVYWYRQLPEEGLKFMVYLQKENIIDESGMPKERFSAEFPKEGPSILRIQQVVRGDSAAYFCASSPSLAGGLDTQYFGPGTRLTVL.